A single sample is the source of the 29 T cell receptor beta chains below, sequenced in a study of cytomegalovirus exposure and HLA in healthy donors. The PCR used 60 Vbeta and 13 Jbeta primers. Assay used: immunoSEQ multiplex PCR; TCRdb lists only in-frame clones, some missing. This sample has 180,000 or so clones, with around 80% found just once. Sample: PBMCs. The source of these receptors is a woman aged 25 to 45 in good health and CMV-seropositive.

This clone showed up just a few times. This chain uses TRBV29-1 with TRBJ1-1; D is unresolved. This CDR3 spans 11 amino acids. Germline V gene lookup returns CDR1 SQVTM and CDR2 ANQGSEA. V lost 7 bases, J lost 9 bases, and 15 bases lay in between. CDR3 residues: CSATGLRQAFF. The DNA for the CDR3 is TGCAGCGCCACGGGGTTACGTCAAGCTTTCTTT.

V is TRBV13 and J is TRBJ2-7, with 7 nucleotides matching TRBD1. CDR3 size: 12 residues. Germline lookup yields CDR1 PRHDT and CDR2 FYEKMQ (reference sequence). V was pared by 4 bases and J by 4 bases, with 1 base of the junction left unmatched. CDR3 sequence: CASSSDRYEQYF. In DNA form, the CDR3 reads TGTGCCAGCAGCTCGGACAGGTACGAGCAGTACTTC.

The chain has TRBV5-4 and TRBJ2-2; D may be TRBD1 (6 bases). V lost 2 bases and J lost 6, with 17 bases in between. Germline V gene data show CDR1 as SGHNT and CDR2 as YYREEE (reference sequence). The CDR3 has 16 amino acids. The CDR3 DNA sequence: TGTGCCAGCAGCTTTTCGCAGGGGTTGGGTGCCGGGGAGCTGTTTTTT. The encoded protein is CASSFSQGLGAGELFF. The whole variable domain, filled in from reference TRBV5-4 and TRBJ2-2, reads ETGVTQSPTHLIKTRGQQVTLRCSSQSGHNTVSWYQQALGQGPQFIFQYYREEENGRGNFPPRFSGLQFPNYSSELNVNALELDDSALYLCASSFSQGLGAGELFFGEGSRLTVL.

The rearrangement uses TRBV11-2 and TRBJ2-7, with 7 positions matching TRBD2. CDR3 length equals 12 residues. J gave up 2 bases and V 5 bases, and 0 bases lay outside the gene matches. Per the germline V gene, CDR1 is SGHAT and CDR2 is FQNNGV. CDR3: CASSSGAYEQYF. In DNA, the CDR3 is TGTGCCAGCAGCAGCGGGGCCTACGAGCAGTACTTC.

V gene TRBV9 combines with J gene TRBJ2-2; D is unresolved. The germline V gene encodes CDR1 SGDLS and CDR2 YYNGEE. CDR3 length equals 13 residues. Trimming pared 0 bases from V and 6 bases from J, leaving 6 bases between. CDR3 nucleotide sequence: TGTGCCAGCAGCGTAGCGCAGGCCGGGGAGCTGTTTTTT. Amino acid sequence: CASSVAQAGELFF.

V and J are TRBV5-1 and TRBJ2-5; D might be TRBD2 (7 bases). This CDR3 spans 15 amino acids. Germline CDR1 is SGHRS and CDR2 is YFSETQ. With 4 bases removed from V and 5 bases from J, the gap between germline ends came to 18 bases. CDR3 amino acids: CASSPPEGGSETQYF. The CDR3 nucleotides read TGCGCCAGCAGCCCCCCCGAGGGGGGGTCGGAGACCCAGTACTTC.

The chain has TRBV6-7 and TRBJ2-7, with 8 bases lining up with TRBD2. TRBV6-7 has ORF status, its function being uncertain. The CDR3 totals 16 residues. V was clipped by 4 bases and J by 0 bases; unmatched bases: 8. The chain's CDR3 is CASSCTPGGPSYEQYF. CDR3 nucleotide sequence: TGTGCCAGCAGTTGCACCCCGGGGGGGCCCTCCTACGAGCAGTACTTC.

This clone was counted once. This sequence joins TRBV28 and TRBJ1-1; D is uncertain. This CDR3 has 11 amino acids. Germline assignment: CDR1 MDHEN and CDR2 SYDVKM. The germline V and J ends were trimmed by 4 bases and 10 bases, with 10 bases remaining between them. This CDR3 reads CASSSPVRAFF. For the CDR3, the DNA is TGTGCCAGCAGTTCCCCCGTTAGAGCTTTCTTT.

The rearrangement links TRBV7-6 to TRBJ2-4, with D perhaps matching TRBD2 (5 bases). CDR1 is SGHVS, CDR2 FNYEAQ, per germline. The CDR3 length is 11 residues. V gave up 4 bases and J gave up 9 bases, with 7 bases separating them. Here the CDR3 DNA reads TGTGCCAGCAGCTCGGGGAGCATTCAGTACTTC. Protein sequence: CASSSGSIQYF.

CDR3 protein: CASSPTGVNQPQHF. The CDR3 DNA reads as TGTGCCAGCAGCCCGACAGGGGTTAATCAGCCCCAGCATTTT. The V gene is TRBV6-5, the J gene TRBJ1-5; 8 bases agree with TRBD1. After removal of 6 bases from V and 4 bases from J, the junction contained 5 bases not matched to a gene. The length of the CDR3 is 14 residues. Germline CDR1 reads MNHEY; CDR2 reads SVGAGI.

This sequence joins TRBV4-1 and TRBJ1-2; TRBD1 is a possible D gene (6 bases). CDR3 length: 14 residues. Germline V gene data show CDR1 as MGHRA and CDR2 as YSYEKL. With 4 bases removed from V and 2 bases from J, the gap between germline ends came to 11 bases. The CDR3 spells CASSPRDTNYGYTF. The CDR3 nucleotides are TGCGCCAGCAGCCCCCGGGACACCAACTATGGCTACACCTTC.

The chain couples TRBV5-1 to TRBJ2-1; weak D call: TRBD2 (5 bases). Trimming cost V 3 bases and J 7 bases, with 8 bases left between them. This CDR3 spans 12 amino acids. CDR1 and CDR2 (germline): SGHRS, YFSETQ. The CDR3 nucleotides are TGCGCCAGCAGCTCCCGACTAAATGAGCAGTTCTTC. Translation gives CASSSRLNEQFF. Full variable domain (missing parts from reference TRBV5-1 and TRBJ2-1): KAGVTQTPRYLIKTRGQQVTLSCSPISGHRSVSWYQQTPGQGLQFLFEYFSETQRNKGNFPGRFSGRQFSNSRSEMNVSTLELGDSALYLCASSSRLNEQFFGPGTRLTVL.

The chain carries TRBV13 and TRBJ2-7; 11 bases are a match to TRBD1. Germline V gene sequence: CDR1 PRHDT, CDR2 FYEKMQ (reference sequence). This CDR3 contains 14 residues. The junction had 4 bases not matched to a gene; V was cut back by 5 bases and J by 4 bases. Written as DNA, the CDR3 is TGTGCCAGCAGCCGAGGGACAGGGGGGTACGAGCAGTACTTC. It translates to CASSRGTGGYEQYF.

The V gene is TRBV18, the J gene TRBJ1-1; no definite D call. Germline V lookup: CDR1 KGHSH, CDR2 LQKENI. V shed 2 bases and J shed 5 bases, with 9 bases lying between them. This CDR3 region has 13 residues. CDR3 bases: TGTGCCAGCTCACCAGGCGGACTGACTGAAGCTTTCTTT. It is translated as CASSPGGLTEAFF.

The chain carries TRBV6-6 and TRBJ2-7, with TRBD2 as a possible D gene (6 bases). Between the trimmed V and J ends, which lost 0 bases and 4 bases, there was a span of 16 bases. Germline V gene data show CDR1 as MNHNY and CDR2 as SVGAGI (reference sequence). This CDR3 spans 16 amino acids. The CDR3 here is CASSYSGEEGQYEQYF. CDR3 nucleotides: TGTGCCAGCAGTTACTCAGGGGAGGAGGGGCAGTACGAGCAGTACTTC.

This clone was counted a single time. J is TRBJ1-6 and V is TRBV6-5; D is unclear. Germline CDR1 and CDR2: MNHEY and SVGAGI. Trimming shortened V by 0 bases and J by 10 bases, and 13 bases separated the two germline ends. This CDR3 comprises 15 residues. DNA of the CDR3: TGTGCCAGCAGTTACTCGAGGGTGTCGGGGTCACCCCTCCACTTT. As protein: CASSYSRVSGSPLHF.

This chain uses TRBV4-1 with TRBJ1-5, with D possibly matching TRBD1 (6 bases). Germline lookup yields CDR1 MGHRA and CDR2 YSYEKL. This CDR3 has 15 residues. The V gene lost 3 bases and the J gene lost 1 base, with 10 bases spanning the gap. CDR3 bases: TGCGCCAGCAGCCAGAGGGGGTACAGCAATCAGCCCCAGCATTTT. Translated: CASSQRGYSNQPQHF.

CDR3 in DNA: TGTGCCAGCACCACGATCAGGTCTGGCTATGGCTACACCTTC. Its translation: CASTTIRSGYGYTF. The V call is TRBV7-2, the J call TRBJ1-2; D ambiguous. The CDR3 length is 14 residues. V lost 7 bases and J lost 4, with 16 bases in between. Per germline, CDR1 SGHTA and CDR2 FQGNSA.

CDR3 nucleotides: TGTGCCAGCAGTTTAGGGGGACAGAACTATGGCTACACCTTC. Protein product: CASSLGGQNYGYTF. This chain links TRBV28 with TRBJ1-2; 7 bases align to TRBD1. The germline V gene encodes CDR1 MDHEN and CDR2 SYDVKM. Trimming removed 2 bases from V and 2 bases from J; junction bases left unmatched: 2. The CDR3 totals 14 residues.

The chain recombines TRBV14 with TRBJ2-1; 10 nucleotides line up with TRBD2. The ends lost 1 base at V and 7 bases at J; junction bases unmatched: 10. Germline-derived CDR1 and CDR2 are SGHDN and FVKESK. The CDR3 is 17 residues long. CDR3 loop: CASSQVRERGGLNEQFF. In DNA, the CDR3 is TGTGCCAGCAGCCAAGTCCGAGAGCGGGGGGGCCTGAATGAGCAGTTCTTC.

This clone was seen a single time. The chain recombines TRBV19 with TRBJ1-2, with a possible D match to TRBD1 (5 bases). Trimming pared 5 bases from V and 8 bases from J, leaving 15 bases between. The CDR3 is 13 residues long. Germline CDR1 is LNHDA and CDR2 is SQIVND (reference sequence). The CDR3 reads CASSFRRGEGYTF. The DNA for the CDR3 is TGTGCCAGTAGTTTCCGGAGGGGAGAAGGCTACACCTTC.

This rearrangement joins TRBV5-1 to TRBJ2-2, with unresolved D. From germline, CDR1 is SGHRS and CDR2 YFSETQ. The germline V and J ends were trimmed by 5 bases and 1 base, with 6 bases remaining between them. The CDR3 totals 13 residues. CDR3 in DNA: TGCGCCAGCAGGTTAAAGAACACCGGGGAGCTGTTTTTT. This encodes CASRLKNTGELFF.

The gene calls are TRBV4-2 and TRBJ2-1, with D tentatively TRBD1 (5 bases). The CDR3 length is 15 residues. Trimming pared 1 base from V and 4 bases from J, leaving 11 bases between. Germline V CDR1 and CDR2: LGHNA, YNFKEQ. The CDR3 here is CASSQVPSGYNEQFF. CDR3 bases: TGTGCCAGCAGCCAAGTCCCCTCAGGGTACAATGAGCAGTTCTTC.

This sequence joins TRBV6-1 and TRBJ2-5; unclear D gene. V was cut by 11 bases and J by 7 bases, with 11 bases left in between. CDR1 MNHNS and CDR2 SASEGT come from the germline V gene. The CDR3 has 10 residues. CDR3 protein: CASSIGTQYF. CDR3 nucleotides: TGTGCCTCCAGTATTGGGACCCAGTACTTC.

This clone was seen more than once but under ten times. The chain has TRBV4-2 and TRBJ1-5; 8 positions agree with TRBD1. The CDR3 has 18 amino acids. Germline V gives CDR1 LGHNA, CDR2 YNFKEQ. Trimming took 0 bases from V and 2 from J; bases not matched to a gene: 9. In DNA form, the CDR3 reads TGTGCCAGCAGCCAAGATCCAGGTGGGGGACAGGGCAATCAGCCCCAGCATTTT. Translated: CASSQDPGGGQGNQPQHF.

This sequence joins TRBV2 and TRBJ2-3; a possible D gene is TRBD1 (6 bases). Trimming removed 8 bases at V and 4 bases at J, with 13 bases between. Germline lookup yields CDR1 SNHLY and CDR2 FYNNEI. The CDR3 spans 13 residues. The CDR3 region is CASPTGQADTQYF. The CDR3 DNA is TGTGCCAGCCCAACAGGGCAGGCAGATACGCAGTATTTT.

V is TRBV7-2 and J is TRBJ2-3; D gene unclear. The CDR3 is 16 amino acids. V shed 5 bases and J shed 3 bases, with 18 bases lying between them. Germline V gives CDR1 SGHTA, CDR2 FQGNSA. The CDR3 spells CASSPLGNTETDTQYF. CDR3 DNA sequence: TGTGCCAGCAGCCCCCTCGGAAACACGGAGACAGATACGCAGTATTTT. The full variable domain, its missing parts supplied by reference TRBV7-2 and TRBJ2-3, is GAGVSQSPSNKVTEKGKDVELRCDPISGHTALYWYRQSLGQGLEFLIYFQGNSAPDKSGLPSDRFSAERTGGSVSTLTIQRTQQEDSAVYLCASSPLGNTETDTQYFGPGTRLTVL.

The gene calls are TRBV23-1 and TRBJ2-4; the D gene is possibly TRBD1 (5 bases). TRBV23-1 is labeled an ORF, and its function is uncertain. Deletions cut 6 bases from V and 9 bases from J, with 18 bases between. There are 14 residues in the CDR3. The CDR3 DNA sequence: TGCGCCAGCAGCAGAGGAAGGGGAAATGTCATTCAGTACTTC. Protein: CASSRGRGNVIQYF.

This rearrangement joins TRBV4-2 to TRBJ2-3; D gene uncertain. The CDR3 contains 13 residues. Germline V gene lookup returns CDR1 LGHNA and CDR2 YNFKEQ. V lost 3 bases and J 1 base, leaving 5 bases between the germline ends. This CDR3 reads CASSQPGTDTQYF. The CDR3, as DNA: TGTGCCAGCAGCCAGCCGGGCACAGATACGCAGTATTTT.